The rows below give T cell receptor beta chains drawn from one sample of a study of siplizumab effects on memory and regulatory T cells. Data came from immunoSEQ multiplex PCR; TCRdb stores just in-frame clones and leaves some out. The sample has about 100,000 clones, about 91% seen once. The sequenced sample was CD4+ T cells sorted from blood. The receptor source for this set is a human donor in good health. Some clones in this sample may be carry-over from other donors' samples. CDR3s include the opening cysteine and the closing phenylalanine or tryptophan. A D gene is named only where the DNA matches it firmly. Some rows mark clone size as missing; the rest say once, few, many or name a class of expanded clone.

j_call clone_size cdr3_length d_call v_call cdr3_aa
TRBJ1-1 . 15 TRBD1 TRBV5-6 CASSSGTGDTTEAFF
TRBJ2-5 . 15 . TRBV6-5 CASSYSASGRETQYF
TRBJ2-5 . 14 . TRBV19 CASSIVGNQETQYF
TRBJ2-3 . 20 . TRBV21-1 CASSNSGTGTTKKYTDTQYF
TRBJ1-2 . 15 . TRBV4-2 CASSQDQGLNYGYTF
TRBJ2-3 . 16 TRBD2 TRBV7-2 CASKPPGLASTDTQYF
TRBJ1-5 . 15 . TRBV18 CASSPHPNLDQPQHF
TRBJ2-5 . 18 TRBD2 TRBV6-7 CASSYWGGVLAGGETQYF
TRBJ2-7 . 14 . TRBV5-1 CASSTQRGSYEQYF
TRBJ1-1 . 13 . TRBV7-2 CASSSRVYPEAFF
TRBJ2-5 . 12 . TRBV2 CASSARGETQYF
TRBJ1-1 . 14 . TRBV7-3 CASSLSQARSEAFF
TRBJ2-7 . 13 . TRBV6-5 CASSYGTSYEQYF
TRBJ2-5 . 11 . TRBV5-1 CASSSGETQYF
TRBJ2-5 . 18 . TRBV15 CATSRDPKHGALYKTQYF
TRBJ2-1 . 17 . TRBV7-2 CASSGGSDSHSYNEQFF
TRBJ2-7 . 13 TRBD2 TRBV19 CASSWDGRSEQYF
TRBJ1-1 . 14 . TRBV7-9 CASSLALGGAEAFF
TRBJ1-4 . 14 TRBD1 TRBV5-1 CASNRGQDNEKLFF
TRBJ2-1 . 16 TRBD1 TRBV2 CASSVGGTGTFSEQFF
TRBJ1-2 . 12 . TRBV2 CASRGSGAGYTF
TRBJ2-7 few 11 . TRBV5-4 CASSLTDEQYF
TRBJ2-1 . 15 . TRBV18 CASSPTESSYNEQFF
TRBJ2-5 . 13 TRBD2 TRBV30 CAWSGGGAGTQYF
TRBJ2-1 . 18 TRBD2 TRBV2 CASRMRQGTSGNYNEQFF
TRBJ1-3 . 15 TRBD1 TRBV9 CASSAQTGTGNTIYF
TRBJ2-5 . 15 . TRBV6-5 CASSYYIRPPETQYF
TRBJ2-3 . 15 . TRBV27 CASSLETPDTDTQYF
TRBJ2-7 few 13 . TRBV7-2 CASSLGPSGEQYF
TRBJ2-7 . 17 TRBD1 TRBV5-4 CASSPGQGARSVYEQYF
TRBJ1-4 . 15 . TRBV5-5 CASSPVGQGDEKLFF
TRBJ2-7 . 15 . TRBV6-5 CASSPAGAHSYEQYF
TRBJ2-1 . 16 . TRBV5-1 CASSPPRGVGYNEQFF
TRBJ1-5 . 11 . TRBV5-8 CASSQQGPQHF
TRBJ2-3 . 13 . TRBV4-1 CASSRPGTDTQYF
TRBJ1-2 . 17 . TRBV27 CASSLSRSNDPYYGYTF
TRBJ2-1 . 14 TRBD2 TRBV10-3 CATHGGVSYNEQFF
TRBJ2-7 . 13 . TRBV6-1 CASSTEDGYEQYF